This T cell receptor beta chain was sequenced for a study of T-cell reconstitution after alpha-beta-depleted transplantation in children (dated by TCRdb to about 2016). Notes on the research overall: Using TCR repertoire profiling, the study quantitatively followed how T-cell immune reconstitution unfolded in children after TCRalphabeta/CD19-depleted allogeneic hematopoietic cell transplantation.

Comments on this clonotype: Its binding antigen is unknown. No much larger clone is present one base from it, and per-base qualities are unavailable.

Based on the germline V gene, the CDR1 and CDR2 sequences are SGHRS and YFSETQ. Measured from the cysteine to the phenylalanine, the CDR3 is 15 residues long. Of all the DNA, just the CDR3 is kept, 45 bases in frame from base 1. The junction shows trimming of 3 bases on V and 1 base on J, plus 12 bases between the germline ends. The library came from PCR. Sequencer: Illumina HiSeq 2500. To normalize quantification of the TCRbeta repertoire, the TCR libraries were built with molecular barcoding that relied on unique molecular identifiers. TCRdb reworked the public reads: Q25 trimming with fastp, MiXCR clone assembly, productive beta chains retained. Here each entry gathers all rows of one CDR3 protein and keeps the most common genes and DNA. The sample data list 200,000 to 250,000 distinct CDR3 sequences, and under 9.5% of these were observed just once. The ten most abundant clones make up approximately 5.9% of the sample.

The clonotype was recovered from a human donor who donated a stem cell graft to a child with acute lymphoblastic leukemia. Recombination connected TRBV5-1 to TRBJ2-3; TRBD2 might be the D gene, on 6 matching bases. Sequenced here: PBMCs from the stem cell graft donor, sampled from the stem cell graft. The sequenced DNA is TGCGCCAGCAGCTGGGCCCCGGGGGGCACAGATACGCAGTATTTT. Its coded protein is CASSWAPGGTDTQYF.